This TCR beta chain was recovered during a study of somatic mutations in cytotoxic T cells in rheumatoid arthritis. By share of the sample, this clone is medium-sized. This table comes from immunoSEQ multiplex PCR, and its TCRdb copy is limited to in-frame clones, with some not included. The data contain about 11,000 clones, under 80% of them singletons. This TCR derives from a man aged 70-80 years in good health. The sample was CD8+ T cells sorted from blood.

CDR3 in DNA: TGCGCCAGCAGCCAAGGGGACAGGGATGGCTCCTACGAGCAGTACTTC. This codes for CASSQGDRDGSYEQYF. The rearrangement joins TRBV4-3 to TRBJ2-7; TRBD1 matches at 9 bases. Per the germline V gene, CDR1 is LGHNA and CDR2 is YSLEER. With 1 base clipped from V and 0 bases from J, the junction kept 4 bases outside the gene matches. The CDR3 has 16 residues.